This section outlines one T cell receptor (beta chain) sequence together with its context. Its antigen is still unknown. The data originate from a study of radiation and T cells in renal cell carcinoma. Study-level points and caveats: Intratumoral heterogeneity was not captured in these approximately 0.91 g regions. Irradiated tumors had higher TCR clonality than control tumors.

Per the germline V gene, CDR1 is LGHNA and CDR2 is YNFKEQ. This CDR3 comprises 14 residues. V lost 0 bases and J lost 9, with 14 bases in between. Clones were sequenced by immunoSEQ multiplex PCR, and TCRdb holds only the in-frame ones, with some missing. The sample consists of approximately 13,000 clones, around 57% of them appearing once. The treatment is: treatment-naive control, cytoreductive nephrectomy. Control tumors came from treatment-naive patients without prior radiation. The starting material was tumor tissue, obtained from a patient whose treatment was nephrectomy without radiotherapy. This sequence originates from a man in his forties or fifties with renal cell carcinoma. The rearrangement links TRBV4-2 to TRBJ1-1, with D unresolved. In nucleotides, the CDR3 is TGTGCCAGCAGCCAAGAATTGGGGATCAGGCAAGCTTTCTTT. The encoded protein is CASSQELGIRQAFF.